This T cell receptor beta chain was documented in a study of cytomegalovirus exposure and HLA in healthy donors. Study-level findings and limits: A later analysis reportedly found fewer N-insertions in an Asian-associated ancestry cluster than the roughly 730-donor mean. Cytomegalovirus association was assigned to about 150 TCR beta chains. Common viral pathogens seemed, in a later analysis, to connect with several of the most significant clusters.

This CDR3 has 15 residues. Trimming took off 5 bases at V and 0 bases at J, with 13 bases between the two ends. In germline, CDR1 is SEHNR, CDR2 FQNEAQ (reference sequence). Worth noting for this clone: Its antigen is undetermined.

The PCR made use of 60 Vbeta and 13 Jbeta primers. Profiled with immunoSEQ multiplex PCR; TCRdb holds only in-frame clones, not every one. This table holds approximately 130,000 clones, 60% to 85% found once. Sequenced input: PBMCs. The sequence was obtained from a man aged 25-45 years in good health and CMV-seronegative. J is TRBJ1-2 and V is TRBV7-9; D gene uncertain. The CDR3 loop reads CASSTVRAANYGYTF. The CDR3 DNA follows: TGTGCCAGCAGCACCGTGAGGGCCGCTAACTATGGCTACACCTTC.